The entry below describes one TCR beta chain. Its specific antigen is unknown. Base qualities are missing; no much larger clone stands one base away. Read against the paper, the sample's time point label means: cycle 1 day 1 (C1D1), immediately before nivolumab initiation. Relapse after autologous stem cell transplantation had occurred in all trial patients, and cohorts A, B and C were distinguished by prior brentuximab vedotin exposure. A total of over 55 patients with relapsed/refractory classical Hodgkin lymphoma made up the trial cohort, and each patient's best overall response was complete response, partial response or progressive disease. Trial patients were treated with single-agent nivolumab in the multi-cohort phase II CheckMate 205 trial. An independent review committee assessed best overall response by applying the 2007 International Working Group response criteria. Trial PBMCs were obtained immediately prior to nivolumab initiation (C1D1) and on therapy at cycle 2 day 1 and cycle 4 day 1. Peripheral blood was collected in 8 mL Vacutainer Cell Preparation Tubes, from which PBMCs were isolated by centrifugation and then cryopreserved.

These data originate in a study of PD-1 blockade in classical Hodgkin lymphoma (dated by TCRdb to 2019 to 2021). Describing the broader study: Nivolumab dosing was 3 mg/kg intravenously every 2 weeks, continuing until either disease progression or unacceptable toxicity. A peripheral blood immune signature of response to PD-1 blockade in classical Hodgkin lymphoma was defined using TCR beta sequencing and CyTOF. General findings and caveats noted by the study authors: Trial patients with a complete response had baseline diversity similar to that of newly diagnosed patients, while partial responders and progressors had significantly lower diversity. The study was limited to a single clinical trial cohort, and causes of repertoire differences, possibly disease activity or prior therapy, remained undefined. A significant rise by C4D1 was seen in CD4+ but not CD8+ TCR diversity (p=0.0027 vs p=0.16), with the rise being most apparent in complete responders (p=0.02). Patients starting nivolumab less than 1 year after ASCT had lower diversity and were excluded from later analyses to avoid confounding by immune reconstitution. Baseline TCR diversity was reported to be lower in newly diagnosed patients than in healthy donors and to be lower still in relapsed/refractory patients.

CDR1 and CDR2 (SGHVS, FNYEAQ) derive from the germline V gene. V and J are trimmed by 2 bases and 4 bases, and the gene matches miss 0 bases of the junction. From the cysteine through the phenylalanine, the CDR3 covers 14 amino acids. The DNA shown is the 42-base CDR3, in frame from base 1. Genomic DNA was isolated using the Qiagen DNeasy kit from unsorted PBMCs as well as from negatively selected CD4+ and CD8+ fractions. Amplification of TCR beta CDR3 regions was done by immunoSEQ multiplex PCR with primers that anneal to V and J segments. Amplification bias was minimized using a synthetic immune receptor repertoire, and residual bias was removed computationally after sequencing. The source study handled its data this way. Custom Python scripts were used to quantify repertoire diversity as the Shannon entropy index. Unsorted, CD4+ and CD8+ repertoires were analyzed separately, except for combined analyses in which CD4+ and CD8+ sequences were merged in silico. A clone was considered expanded if an increase in frequency of at least 2-fold after treatment relative to C1D1 was found, and a pseudocount of 0.5 was applied to clones undetected at baseline. Clones with 0 or 1 copy at C1D1 were classified as singleton clones, and clones with 2 or more copies were classified as non-singleton clones. Clones expanded in unsorted samples were assigned a CD4+, CD8+ or unknown annotation through matching of protein sequences in sorted samples from the same patient. Wilcoxon tests on paired samples were used to test diversity changes from C1D1 to C4D1. Imported from immuneACCESS, the table was reduced by TCRdb to in-frame sequences with V and J called. These copies leave out some clones; in studies compared against another copy, an unresolved V gene accounts for under half, and the cause of the remainder is not known. The V and J calls and clone size were taken over from that table, and D and trimming were inferred from the DNA. Here the sample has about 41,000 clones; around 75% occur a single time. In total, the top ten clones hold about 20% of the sample.

The chain couples TRBV7-6 to TRBJ2-7, and 12 bases in between align with TRBD2. The source of this sequence is a human donor with classical Hodgkin lymphoma. The sample in question was peripheral blood mononuclear cells (PBMCs), obtained at baseline. The CDR3 corresponds to CASSLTSGRYEQYF. The nucleotide sequence reads TGTGCCAGCAGCTTAACTAGCGGGAGGTACGAGCAGTACTTC.